The 30 T cell receptor beta chains below come from one sample, sequenced in a study of blood T cell repertoires in COVID-19 (TCRdb year 2020). The receptor library was made with the immunoSEQ multiplex PCR assay. TCRdb took this table from immuneACCESS and kept in-frame rearrangements with V and J called. Such tables lack part of the clones; where checked against another copy, unresolved V genes explain under half of the gap, and the rest is unexplained. Here the sample has just over 90,000 clones; over 60% occur a single time. Of the sample, around 7% falls within the top ten clones. Sequenced input: peripheral blood. The source is a man between 70 and 80 years old with acute or convalescent COVID-19.

This clone appeared a single time. The rearrangement links TRBV30 to TRBJ2-2, with 8 bases fitting TRBD1. J gave up 4 bases and V 4 bases, and 14 bases lay outside the gene matches. Looked up from germline, CDR1 is GTSNPN and CDR2 is SVGIG (reference sequence). The CDR3 spans 17 residues. In DNA form, the CDR3 reads TGTGCCTGGACTTCGGACAGGGATTATTTAGGCACCGGGGAGCTGTTTTTT. This gives the protein CAWTSDRDYLGTGELFF.

This clone was seen a handful of times. The chain joins TRBV6-5 to TRBJ2-7; perhaps TRBD1 as D (6 bases). Trimming cost V 5 bases and J 7 bases, with 12 bases left between them. This CDR3 region has 12 residues. CDR1 and CDR2 from the germline V gene are MNHEY and SVGAGI. CDR3: CASSRDNQEQYF. CDR3 nucleotide sequence: TGTGCCAGCAGTCGGGACAATCAAGAGCAGTACTTC.

This clone was seen a handful of times. V gene TRBV2 combines with J gene TRBJ2-5; weak D call: TRBD1 (5 bases). V gave up 8 bases and J gave up 0 bases, with 10 bases separating them. In germline, CDR1 is SNHLY, CDR2 FYNNEI. The CDR3 spans 13 residues. Written as DNA, the CDR3 is TGTGCCAGCGCGACAGACTACCAAGAGACCCAGTACTTC. Translation gives CASATDYQETQYF.

The genes are TRBV5-1 and TRBJ2-5, with a possible D match to TRBD2 (6 bases). CDR1 is SGHRS, CDR2 YFSETQ, per germline. V dropped 6 bases and J dropped 4 bases, with 10 bases sitting between them. The CDR3 loop spans 12 amino acids. CDR3 region: CASKEGRETQYF. The CDR3 bases are TGCGCCAGCAAGGAGGGACGAGAGACCCAGTACTTC. Complete variable domain (other parts from reference TRBV5-1 and TRBJ2-5): KAGVTQTPRYLIKTRGQQVTLSCSPISGHRSVSWYQQTPGQGLQFLFEYFSETQRNKGNFPGRFSGRQFSNSRSEMNVSTLELGDSALYLCASKEGRETQYFGPGTRLLVL.

The V gene is TRBV7-9, the J gene TRBJ1-2, with 7 positions matching TRBD1. The CDR3 length is 15 residues. Germline CDR1 is SEHNR and CDR2 is FQNEAQ (reference sequence). J lost 7 bases, V lost 5 bases, and 13 bases had no gene match. The CDR3 bases are TGTGCCAGCAGCCTCCCTTCCGGACAGGACGGTGGCTACACCTTC. Its translation is CASSLPSGQDGGYTF. Full variable domain (rest looked up from reference TRBV7-9 and TRBJ1-2): DTGVSQNPRHKITKRGQNVTFRCDPISEHNRLYWYRQTLGQGPEFLTYFQNEAQLEKSRLLSDRFSAERPKGSFSTLEIQRTEQGDSAMYLCASSLPSGQDGGYTFGSGTRLTVV.

The chain has TRBV5-6 and TRBJ2-3; 11 bases line up with TRBD1. CDR1 and CDR2 from the germline V gene are SGHDT and YYEEEE. V shed 7 bases, J shed 3 bases, and the junction held 4 bases outside the gene matches. CDR3 length: 14 amino acids. Here the CDR3 reads CASRGQGATDTQYF. CDR3 DNA sequence: TGTGCCAGCCGTGGACAGGGGGCAACAGATACGCAGTATTTT.

J is TRBJ2-3 and V is TRBV5-4; D not certain. The CDR3 length is 15 residues. CDR1 and CDR2 (germline): SGHNT, YYREEE (reference sequence). V was trimmed by 0 bases and J by 0 bases, leaving 8 bases between them. CDR3 nucleotides: TGTGCCAGCAGCTTGGAACTCACTAGCACAGATACGCAGTATTTT. Translated, it gives CASSLELTSTDTQYF.

The rearrangement joins TRBV7-3 to TRBJ1-6; maybe TRBD1 (5 bases). The CDR3 loop spans 15 amino acids. Germline V gene data show CDR1 as SGHTA and CDR2 as FQGTGA. V was cut by 1 base and J by 6 bases, with 10 bases left in between. The CDR3 here is CASSLRGGSNSPLHF. CDR3 nucleotide sequence: TGTGCCAGCAGCTTAAGGGGGGGAAGTAATTCACCCCTCCACTTT. The complete variable domain, with remaining parts taken from reference TRBV7-3 and TRBJ1-6, reads GAGVSQTPSNKVTEKGKYVELRCDPISGHTALYWYRQSLGQGPEFLIYFQGTGAADDSGLPNDRFFAVRPEGSVSTLKIQRTERGDSAVYLCASSLRGGSNSPLHFGNGTRLTVT.

The V call is TRBV29-1, the J call TRBJ1-1; D uncertain. CDR3 length equals 12 residues. CDR1 and CDR2 from the germline V gene are SQVTM and ANQGSEA. Deletions cut 2 bases from V and 2 bases from J, with 6 bases between. As DNA, the CDR3 is TGCAGCGTTGAACAGTCAAACACTGAAGCTTTCTTT. This encodes CSVEQSNTEAFF. Variable domain in full (rest from reference TRBV29-1 and TRBJ1-1): SAVISQKPSRDICQRGTSLTIQCQVDSQVTMMFWYRQQPGQSLTLIATANQGSEATYESGFVIDKFPISRPNLTFSTLTVSNMSPEDSSIYLCSVEQSNTEAFFGQGTRLTVV.

J is TRBJ2-7 and V is TRBV13, with D unclear. Trimming shortened V by 3 bases and J by 6 bases, and 21 bases separated the two germline ends. CDR3 length equals 16 residues. Germline assignment: CDR1 PRHDT and CDR2 FYEKMQ (reference sequence). This CDR3 is CASSFGQLRLASEQYF. The CDR3 DNA reads as TGTGCCAGCAGCTTTGGGCAACTTCGTCTGGCTTCCGAGCAGTACTTC.

The V and J genes are TRBV6-2 or TRBV6-3 and TRBJ2-7; D remains ambiguous. V was shortened by 4 bases and J by 2 bases, with 3 bases between the two germline ends. The CDR3 extends over 11 amino acids. CDR1 is MNHEY and CDR2 is SVGEGT in the germline V gene. The chain's CDR3 is CASSSTYEQYF. In DNA form, the CDR3 reads TGTGCCAGCAGTTCCACCTACGAGCAGTACTTC.

The V and J genes are TRBV7-2 and TRBJ1-3; D gene unclear. The CDR3 contains 16 residues. Trimming took off 2 bases at V and 4 bases at J, with 15 bases between the two ends. Germline CDR1 SGHTA, CDR2 FQGNSA. The CDR3 DNA follows: TGTGCCAGCAGCTTAACTTCAGGATTCCAAGGAAACACCATATATTTT. This gives the protein CASSLTSGFQGNTIYF.

The chain employs TRBV12-5 and TRBJ2-2; 10 nucleotides agree with TRBD1. CDR1 LGHNT and CDR2 FRNRAP come from the germline V gene. V shed 2 bases, J shed 11 bases, and the junction held 14 bases outside the gene matches. This CDR3 region has 17 residues. DNA of the CDR3: TGTGCTAGTGGTTTGAGCCCGGGACAGGGGAGTTCGGGAGAGCTGTTTTTT. Amino acids: CASGLSPGQGSSGELFF.

V and J are TRBV28 and TRBJ1-1, with D unclear. Trimming pared 5 bases from V and 10 bases from J, leaving 14 bases between. Germline V gives CDR1 MDHEN, CDR2 SYDVKM. The CDR3 covers 12 residues. The CDR3 here is CASSIPFAGAFF. The CDR3 DNA follows: TGTGCCAGCAGTATACCCTTCGCGGGAGCTTTCTTT.

This CDR3 reads CASSLGDRAKQFF. The CDR3 DNA reads as TGTGCCAGCAGCTTAGGAGACCGAGCCAAGCAGTTCTTC. J is TRBJ2-1 and V is TRBV7-3; D ambiguous. CDR3 length: 13 residues. Between the trimmed V and J ends, which lost 2 bases and 11 bases, there was a span of 13 bases. Per the germline V gene, CDR1 is SGHTA and CDR2 is FQGTGA.

Turning to this clone: The same CDR3 can be traced to other DNA sequences in this sample. V gene TRBV7-9 combines with J gene TRBJ1-2, with 9 bases aligning to TRBD1. The CDR3 sequence is 14 residues long. Germline trimming cut 5 bases from V and 4 bases from J; bases unmatched to any gene: 5. Germline V lookup: CDR1 SEHNR, CDR2 FQNEAQ (reference sequence). The DNA for the CDR3 is TGTGCCAGCAGCCCGGGACAGGGATTCTATGGCTACACCTTC. This gives the protein CASSPGQGFYGYTF.

The chain couples TRBV7-7 to TRBJ1-1; D not certain. Per germline, CDR1 SSHAT and CDR2 FNYEAQ (reference sequence). The CDR3 has 17 amino acids. The DNA of the CDR3 is TGTGCTAGCCGATCCGGGTCTCCACGGAGGATGAACACTGAAGCTTTCTTT. It codes for CASRSGSPRRMNTEAFF.

This chain joins TRBV5-1 and TRBJ1-6; D may be TRBD1 (6 bases). V lost 2 bases to trimming and J lost 8 bases, with 8 bases between them. CDR1 is SGHRS, CDR2 YFSETQ, per germline. This CDR3 has 13 amino acids. CDR3 nucleotide sequence: TGCGCCAGCAGCTTAGCAGGGGATTCACCCCTCCACTTT. It is translated as CASSLAGDSPLHF.

V usage is TRBV6-5 and J usage is TRBJ2-7, with 7 positions matching TRBD1. Germline CDR1 reads MNHEY; CDR2 reads SVGAGI. After removal of 6 bases from V and 0 bases from J, the junction contained 5 bases not matched to a gene. CDR3 size: 14 residues. CDR3 protein: CASRTGQSSYEQYF. The DNA of the CDR3 is TGTGCCAGCAGAACGGGACAGAGCTCCTACGAGCAGTACTTC.

This clone showed up just a few times. The V and J genes are TRBV5-6 and TRBJ1-3, with D perhaps matching TRBD1 (5 bases). V lost 3 bases and J 4 bases, leaving 14 bases between the germline ends. This CDR3 has 15 residues. Per the germline V gene, CDR1 is SGHDT and CDR2 is YYEEEE. In DNA, the CDR3 is TGTGCCAGCAGCTCACTGTGGGGCGTGGGAAACACCATATATTTT. Translating it yields CASSSLWGVGNTIYF.

This clone was picked up a small number of times. The chain carries TRBV28 and TRBJ1-4; the D gene is possibly TRBD1 (5 bases). With 1 base removed from V and 7 bases from J, the gap between germline ends came to 13 bases. The length of the CDR3 is 15 residues. Germline V CDR1 and CDR2: MDHEN, SYDVKM. The CDR3 sequence: CASSLFVGGSEKLFF. CDR3 bases: TGTGCCAGCAGTTTATTTGTCGGGGGTAGTGAAAAACTGTTTTTT.

This clone was recorded only once. The rearrangement joins TRBV24-1 to TRBJ2-3, with TRBD1 as a possible D gene (6 bases). V shed 0 bases and J shed 3 bases, with 15 bases lying between them. This CDR3 spans 17 amino acids. CDR1 and CDR2 (germline): KGHDR, SFDVKD. The CDR3 DNA follows: TGTGCCACCAGTGATTTGGGGGGTACAGGGATAACAGATACGCAGTATTTT. It specifies CATSDLGGTGITDTQYF.

The chain employs TRBV24-1 and TRBJ1-5; D might be TRBD1 (5 bases). Germline loops: CDR1 KGHDR, CDR2 SFDVKD. There are 13 residues in the CDR3. Trimming took off 10 bases at V and 2 bases at J, with 11 bases between the two ends. The CDR3 sequence: CATGGEGNQPQHF. The CDR3 DNA sequence: TGTGCCACTGGGGGGGAGGGCAATCAGCCCCAGCATTTT.

The chain recombines TRBV28 with TRBJ2-7; TRBD1 matches 7 bases. Germline V lookup: CDR1 MDHEN, CDR2 SYDVKM. Losses at the gene ends were 6 bases for V and 3 bases for J; bases not matched to a gene: 8. CDR3 length equals 14 residues. The CDR3 DNA is TGTGCCAGCAGCGAGAGGACAGGTTTCTACGAGCAGTACTTC. It codes for CASSERTGFYEQYF. Drawing the rest from reference TRBV28 and TRBJ2-7, the complete variable domain is DVKVTQSSRYLVKRTGEKVFLECVQDMDHENMFWYRQDPGLGLRLIYFSYDVKMKEKGDIPEGYSVSREKKERFSLILESASTNQTSMYLCASSERTGFYEQYFGPGTRLTVT.

This clone was detected once. V is TRBV5-1 and J is TRBJ1-1, with TRBD1 matching over 8 bases. V lost 2 bases to trimming and J lost 4 bases; unmatched junction nucleotides: 7. This CDR3 is 15 amino acids long. Germline V gene data show CDR1 as SGHRS and CDR2 as YFSETQ. The DNA of the CDR3 is TGCGCCAGCAGCTTTTCAGGGGGCGCGGGCACTGAAGCTTTCTTT. Protein: CASSFSGGAGTEAFF. Full variable domain (outside the CDR3, taken from reference TRBV5-1 and TRBJ1-1): KAGVTQTPRYLIKTRGQQVTLSCSPISGHRSVSWYQQTPGQGLQFLFEYFSETQRNKGNFPGRFSGRQFSNSRSEMNVSTLELGDSALYLCASSFSGGAGTEAFFGQGTRLTVV.

The genes are TRBV5-1 and TRBJ2-7; 9 nucleotides line up with TRBD1. J lost 0 bases, V lost 2 bases, and 9 bases had no gene match. The CDR3 totals 17 residues. Germline assignment: CDR1 SGHRS and CDR2 YFSETQ. CDR3 bases: TGCGCCAGCAGCTTCGGGACAGGGACATCGGACTCCTACGAGCAGTACTTC. Translated, it gives CASSFGTGTSDSYEQYF.

The chain is built from TRBV2 and TRBJ2-4; 9 positions match TRBD1. V lost 7 bases to trimming and J lost 6 bases; unmatched junction nucleotides: 4. This CDR3 has 13 amino acids. Germline assignment: CDR1 SNHLY and CDR2 FYNNEI. The CDR3 DNA follows: TGTGCCAGCAATCCGGGACAGGGAAACATTCAGTACTTC. Translated: CASNPGQGNIQYF.

CDR3 bases: TGTGCCAGCAGCTCCAGACGGGATGAGCAGTTCTTC. Its translation: CASSSRRDEQFF. The rearrangement links TRBV7-2 to TRBJ2-1; D gene unclear. Trimming stripped 4 bases from V and 8 bases from J, with 9 bases between. This CDR3 comprises 12 residues. In germline, CDR1 is SGHTA, CDR2 FQGNSA.

The chain employs TRBV2 and TRBJ1-6; 7 bases agree with TRBD1. V was clipped by 0 bases and J by 9 bases; unmatched bases: 5. Germline loops: CDR1 SNHLY, CDR2 FYNNEI. The CDR3 is made up of 15 amino acids. The CDR3 protein is CASSEANTGVSPLHF. Written as DNA, the CDR3 is TGTGCCAGCAGTGAAGCGAATACAGGGGTTTCACCCCTCCACTTT.

The chain links TRBV11-2 to TRBJ1-1; D gene uncertain. The CDR3 runs to 14 residues. V was trimmed by 3 bases and J by 6 bases, leaving 14 bases between them. Germline V gene lookup returns CDR1 SGHAT and CDR2 FQNNGV. CDR3 sequence (DNA): TGTGCCAGCAGCTTCGCGGGGATTCGGGCTGAAGCTTTCTTT. It is translated as CASSFAGIRAEAFF. The whole variable domain, remainder taken from reference TRBV11-2 and TRBJ1-1, is EAGVAQSPRYKIIEKRQSVAFWCNPISGHATLYWYQQILGQGPKLLIQFQNNGVVDDSQLPKDRFSAERLKGVDSTLKIQPAKLEDSAVYLCASSFAGIRAEAFFGQGTRLTVV.